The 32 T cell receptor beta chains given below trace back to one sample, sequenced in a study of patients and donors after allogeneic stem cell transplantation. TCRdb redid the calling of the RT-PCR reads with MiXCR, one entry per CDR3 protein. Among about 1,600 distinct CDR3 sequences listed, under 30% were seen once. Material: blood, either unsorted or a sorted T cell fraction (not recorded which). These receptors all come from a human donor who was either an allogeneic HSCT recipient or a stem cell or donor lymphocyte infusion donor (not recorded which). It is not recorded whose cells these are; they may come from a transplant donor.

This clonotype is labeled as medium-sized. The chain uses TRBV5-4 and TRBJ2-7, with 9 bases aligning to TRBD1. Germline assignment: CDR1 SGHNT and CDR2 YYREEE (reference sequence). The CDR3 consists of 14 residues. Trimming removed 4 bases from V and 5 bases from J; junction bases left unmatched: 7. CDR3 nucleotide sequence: TGTGCCAGCAGCCCTCGGGACAGGGACAACGAGCAGTACTTC. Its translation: CASSPRDRDNEQYF.

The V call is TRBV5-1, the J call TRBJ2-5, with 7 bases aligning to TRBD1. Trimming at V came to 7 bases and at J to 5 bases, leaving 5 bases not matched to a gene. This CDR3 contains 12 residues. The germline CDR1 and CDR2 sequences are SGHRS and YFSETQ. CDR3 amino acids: CASSRGLETQYF. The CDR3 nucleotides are TGCGCCAGCTCCAGGGGGTTGGAGACCCAGTACTTC.

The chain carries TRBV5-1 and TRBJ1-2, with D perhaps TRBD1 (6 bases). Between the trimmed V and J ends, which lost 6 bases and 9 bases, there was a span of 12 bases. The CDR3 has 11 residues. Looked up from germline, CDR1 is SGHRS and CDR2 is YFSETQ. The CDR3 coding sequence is TGCGCCAGCAACGAACAGGGTAGCTACACCTTC. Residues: CASNEQGSYTF.

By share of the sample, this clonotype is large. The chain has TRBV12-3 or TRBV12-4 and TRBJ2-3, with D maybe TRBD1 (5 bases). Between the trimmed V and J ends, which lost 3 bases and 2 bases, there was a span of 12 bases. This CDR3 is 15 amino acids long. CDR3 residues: CASSFVFGATDTQYF. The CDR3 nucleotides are TGTGCCAGCAGTTTCGTCTTTGGGGCCACAGATACGCAGTATTTT.

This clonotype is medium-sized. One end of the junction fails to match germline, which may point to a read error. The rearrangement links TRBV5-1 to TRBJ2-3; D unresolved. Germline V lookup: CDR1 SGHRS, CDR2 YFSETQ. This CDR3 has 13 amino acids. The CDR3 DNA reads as TGCGCCAGCCGCTTAGACAGCACAGATACGCAGTATTTT. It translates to CASRLDSTDTQYF.

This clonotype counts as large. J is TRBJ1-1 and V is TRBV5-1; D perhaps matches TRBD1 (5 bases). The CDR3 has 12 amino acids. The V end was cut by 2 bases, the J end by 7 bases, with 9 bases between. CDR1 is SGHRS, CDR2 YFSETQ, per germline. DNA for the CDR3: TGCGCCAGCAGCTTCGGGGCAGATGAAGCTTTCTTT. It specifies CASSFGADEAFF.

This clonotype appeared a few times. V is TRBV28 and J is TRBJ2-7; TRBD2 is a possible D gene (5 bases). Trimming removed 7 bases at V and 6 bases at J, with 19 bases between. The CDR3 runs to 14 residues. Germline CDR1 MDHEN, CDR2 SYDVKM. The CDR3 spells CASNRGPLWSEQYF. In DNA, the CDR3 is TGTGCCAGCAACCGGGGTCCGCTTTGGAGCGAGCAGTACTTC.

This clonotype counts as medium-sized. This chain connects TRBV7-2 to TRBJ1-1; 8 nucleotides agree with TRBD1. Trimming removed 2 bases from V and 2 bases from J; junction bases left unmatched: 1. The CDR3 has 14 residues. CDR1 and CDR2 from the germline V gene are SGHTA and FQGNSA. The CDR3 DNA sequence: TGTGCCAGCAGCTTACAGGGGGCAAACACTGAAGCTTTCTTT. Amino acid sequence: CASSLQGANTEAFF.

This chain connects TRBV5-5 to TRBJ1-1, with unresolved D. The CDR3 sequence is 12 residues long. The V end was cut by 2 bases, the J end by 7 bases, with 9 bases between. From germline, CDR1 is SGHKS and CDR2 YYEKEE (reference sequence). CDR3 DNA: TGTGCCAGCAGCTTCGGGATCCTTGAAGCTTTCTTT. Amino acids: CASSFGILEAFF.

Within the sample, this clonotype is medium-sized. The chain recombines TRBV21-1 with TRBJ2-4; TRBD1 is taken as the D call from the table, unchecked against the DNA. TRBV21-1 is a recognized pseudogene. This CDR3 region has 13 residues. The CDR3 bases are TGTGCCAGCCGAAGGCGGGACAGAAACATTCAGTACTTC. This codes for CASRRRDRNIQYF.

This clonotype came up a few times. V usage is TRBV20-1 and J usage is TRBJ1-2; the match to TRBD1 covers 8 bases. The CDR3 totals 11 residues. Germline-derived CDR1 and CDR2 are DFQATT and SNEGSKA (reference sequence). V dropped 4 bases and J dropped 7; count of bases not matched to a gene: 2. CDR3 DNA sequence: TGCAGTGCTACAACAGGGGGTGGCTACACCTTC. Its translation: CSATTGGGYTF.

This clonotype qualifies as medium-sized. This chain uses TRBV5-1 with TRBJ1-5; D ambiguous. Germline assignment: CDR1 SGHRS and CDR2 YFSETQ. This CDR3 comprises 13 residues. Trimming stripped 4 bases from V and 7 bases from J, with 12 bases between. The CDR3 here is CASSETPGQPQHF. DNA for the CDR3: TGCGCCAGCAGCGAAACGCCAGGACAGCCCCAGCATTTT.

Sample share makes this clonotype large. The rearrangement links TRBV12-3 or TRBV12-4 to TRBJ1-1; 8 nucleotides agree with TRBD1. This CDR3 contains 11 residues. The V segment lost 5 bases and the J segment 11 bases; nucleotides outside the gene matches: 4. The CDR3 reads CASSLQGEAFF. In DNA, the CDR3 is TGTGCCAGCAGTCTACAGGGGGAGGCTTTCTTT.

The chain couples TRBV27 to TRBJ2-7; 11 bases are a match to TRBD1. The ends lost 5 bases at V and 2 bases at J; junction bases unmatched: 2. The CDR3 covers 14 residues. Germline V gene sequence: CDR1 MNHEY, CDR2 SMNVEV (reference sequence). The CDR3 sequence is CASSRTGGAYEQYF. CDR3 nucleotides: TGTGCCAGCAGTCGGACAGGGGGCGCCTACGAGCAGTACTTC.

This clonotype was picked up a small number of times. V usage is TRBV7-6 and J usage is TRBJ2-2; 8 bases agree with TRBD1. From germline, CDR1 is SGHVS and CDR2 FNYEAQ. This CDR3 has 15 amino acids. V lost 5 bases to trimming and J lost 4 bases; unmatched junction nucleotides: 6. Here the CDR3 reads CASSTGQGGTGELFF. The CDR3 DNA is TGTGCCAGCAGCACCGGACAGGGCGGCACCGGGGAGCTGTTTTTT.

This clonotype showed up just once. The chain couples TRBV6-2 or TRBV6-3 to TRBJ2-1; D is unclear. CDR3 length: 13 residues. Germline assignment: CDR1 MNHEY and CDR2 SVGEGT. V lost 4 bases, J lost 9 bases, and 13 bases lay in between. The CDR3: CASSSPLRPEQFF. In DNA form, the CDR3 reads TGTGCCAGCAGTTCCCCTTTACGACCTGAGCAGTTCTTC.

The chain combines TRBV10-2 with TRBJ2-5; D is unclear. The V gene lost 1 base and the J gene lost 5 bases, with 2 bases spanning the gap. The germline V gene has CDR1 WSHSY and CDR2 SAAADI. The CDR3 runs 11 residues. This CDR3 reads CASSEWETQYF. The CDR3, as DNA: TGCGCCAGCAGTGAGTGGGAGACCCAGTACTTC.

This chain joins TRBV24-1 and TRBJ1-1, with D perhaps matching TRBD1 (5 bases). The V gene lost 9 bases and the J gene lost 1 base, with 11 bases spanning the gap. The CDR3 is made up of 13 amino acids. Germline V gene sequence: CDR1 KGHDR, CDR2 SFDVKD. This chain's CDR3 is CATSRGWNTEAFF. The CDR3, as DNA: TGTGCCACCTCCCGGGGGTGGAACACTGAAGCTTTCTTT.

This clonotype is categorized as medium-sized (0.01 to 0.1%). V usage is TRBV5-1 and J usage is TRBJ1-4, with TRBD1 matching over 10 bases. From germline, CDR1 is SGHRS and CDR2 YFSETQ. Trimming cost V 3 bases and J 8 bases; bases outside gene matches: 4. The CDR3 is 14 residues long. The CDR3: CASSSGTGEEKLFF. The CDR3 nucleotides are TGCGCCAGCAGCTCCGGGACAGGGGAGGAAAAACTGTTTTTT.

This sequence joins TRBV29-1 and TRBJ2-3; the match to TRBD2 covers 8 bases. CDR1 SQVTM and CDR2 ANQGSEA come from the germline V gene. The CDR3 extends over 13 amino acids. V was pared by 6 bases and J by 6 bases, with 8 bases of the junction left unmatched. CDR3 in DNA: TGCAGCGTAATACCGGGACTAGACGATACGCAGTATTTT. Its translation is CSVIPGLDDTQYF.

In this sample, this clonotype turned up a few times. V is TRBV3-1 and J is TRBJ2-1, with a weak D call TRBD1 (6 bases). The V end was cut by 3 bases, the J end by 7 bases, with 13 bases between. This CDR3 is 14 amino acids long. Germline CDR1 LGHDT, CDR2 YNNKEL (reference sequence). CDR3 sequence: CASSQAHRENEQFF. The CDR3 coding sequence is TGTGCCAGCAGCCAGGCTCACAGGGAGAATGAGCAGTTCTTC.

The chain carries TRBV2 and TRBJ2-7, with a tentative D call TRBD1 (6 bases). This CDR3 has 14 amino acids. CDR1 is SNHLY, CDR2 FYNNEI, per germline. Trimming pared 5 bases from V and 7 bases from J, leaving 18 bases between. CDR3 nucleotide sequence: TGTGCCAGCAGTCTACCCACAGGGTCCGGTGAGCAGTACTTC. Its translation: CASSLPTGSGEQYF.

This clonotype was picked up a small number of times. The CDR3 is CASSLLAGGRDEQFF. The CDR3 DNA follows: TGTGCCAGCAGCTTATTAGCGGGGGGGCGAGATGAGCAGTTCTTC. The chain has TRBV7-2 and TRBJ2-1; TRBD2 aligns across 11 bases. CDR3 length equals 15 residues. The V and J ends lost 2 bases and 8 bases, in that order; junction bases with no gene match: 5. Looked up from germline, CDR1 is SGHTA and CDR2 is FQGNSA.

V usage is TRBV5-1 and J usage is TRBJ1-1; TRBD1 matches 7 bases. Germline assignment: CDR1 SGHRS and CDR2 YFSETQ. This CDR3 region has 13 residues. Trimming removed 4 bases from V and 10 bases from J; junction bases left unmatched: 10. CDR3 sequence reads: CASSEGTASAAFF. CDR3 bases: TGCGCCAGCAGCGAGGGGACAGCCTCGGCAGCTTTCTTT.

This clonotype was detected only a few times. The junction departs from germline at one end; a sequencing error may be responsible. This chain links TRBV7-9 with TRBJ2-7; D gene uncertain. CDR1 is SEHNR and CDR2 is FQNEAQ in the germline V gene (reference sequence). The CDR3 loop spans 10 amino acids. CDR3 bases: TGTGCCAGCAGCTTAAGGAGAACCCAGTTC. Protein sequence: CASSLRRTQF.

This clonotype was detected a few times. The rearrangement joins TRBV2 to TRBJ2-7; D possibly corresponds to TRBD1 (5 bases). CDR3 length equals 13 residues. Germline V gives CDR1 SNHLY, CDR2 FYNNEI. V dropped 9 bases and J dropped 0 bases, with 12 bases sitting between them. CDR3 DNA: TGTGCCAGTAGTCAGGGTCCCTCCTACGAGCAGTACTTC. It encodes CASSQGPSYEQYF.

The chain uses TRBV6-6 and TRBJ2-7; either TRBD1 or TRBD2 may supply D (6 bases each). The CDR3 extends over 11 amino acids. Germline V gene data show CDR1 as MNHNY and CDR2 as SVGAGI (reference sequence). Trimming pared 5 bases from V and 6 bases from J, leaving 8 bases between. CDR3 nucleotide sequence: TGTGCCAGCAGTAAGGGGGGCGAGCAGTACTTC. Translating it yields CASSKGGEQYF.

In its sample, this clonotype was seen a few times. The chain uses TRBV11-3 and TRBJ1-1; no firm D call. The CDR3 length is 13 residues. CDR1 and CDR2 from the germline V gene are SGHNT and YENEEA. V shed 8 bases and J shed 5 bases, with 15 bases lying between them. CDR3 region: CASRGRMGTEAFF. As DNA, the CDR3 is TGTGCCAGCCGAGGAAGGATGGGGACTGAAGCTTTCTTT.

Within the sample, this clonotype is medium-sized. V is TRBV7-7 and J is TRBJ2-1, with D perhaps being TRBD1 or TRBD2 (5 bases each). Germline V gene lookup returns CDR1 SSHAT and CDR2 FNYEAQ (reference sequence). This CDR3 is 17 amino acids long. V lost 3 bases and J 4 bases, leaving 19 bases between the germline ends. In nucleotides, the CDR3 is TGTGCCAGCAGCTTCCGTCGATTGGGGGTACATTACAATGAGCAGTTCTTC. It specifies CASSFRRLGVHYNEQFF.

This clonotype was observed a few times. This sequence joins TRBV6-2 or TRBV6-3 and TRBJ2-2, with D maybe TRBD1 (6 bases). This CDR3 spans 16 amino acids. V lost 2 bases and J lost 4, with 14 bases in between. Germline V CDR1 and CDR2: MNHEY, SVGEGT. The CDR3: CASSYLGAGGTGELFF. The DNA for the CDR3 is TGTGCCAGCAGTTACCTGGGGGCAGGAGGCACCGGGGAGCTGTTTTTT.

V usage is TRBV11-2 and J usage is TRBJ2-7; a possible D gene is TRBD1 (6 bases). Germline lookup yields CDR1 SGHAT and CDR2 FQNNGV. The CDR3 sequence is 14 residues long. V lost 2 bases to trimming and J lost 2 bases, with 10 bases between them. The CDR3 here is CASSLMGATYEQYF. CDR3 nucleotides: TGTGCCAGCAGCTTAATGGGGGCTACCTACGAGCAGTACTTC.

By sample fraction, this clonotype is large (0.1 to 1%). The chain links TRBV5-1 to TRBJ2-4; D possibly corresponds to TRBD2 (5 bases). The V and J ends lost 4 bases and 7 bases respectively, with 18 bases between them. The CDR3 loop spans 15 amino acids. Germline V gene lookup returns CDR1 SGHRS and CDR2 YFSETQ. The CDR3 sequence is CASSPTLEVPNIQYF. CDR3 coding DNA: TGCGCCAGCAGCCCGACACTAGAAGTCCCCAACATTCAGTACTTC.